This T cell receptor beta chain emerged from a study of human T cells and chemical hapten exposure. Study in general: Predominantly women, the patients had alopecia areata, totalis or universalis.

The table lists this clonotype with many counts. Trimming removed 4 bases from V and 5 bases from J; junction bases left unmatched: 12. Germline-derived CDR1 and CDR2 are MNHNS and SASEGT. This CDR3 has 16 amino acids. Time point indicated: patch test 2, 6 weeks after DPC sensitization. Treatment meaning: therapeutic diphenylcyclopropenone sensitization with weekly scalp DPC. TCRdb re-derived calls from the RACE reads in MiXCR, one entry per CDR3 protein. The sample has about 84,000 distinct CDR3 sequences, under 11% seen once; the top ten hold around 5%. This receptor was obtained from a woman aged 45-65 years with alopecia areata. Some clones in this sample may be carry-over from other donors' samples. The rearrangement links TRBV6-1 to TRBJ2-5; 8 positions match TRBD2. Sequences were derived from whole blood, sampled in connection with sensitization to the hapten diphenylcyclopropenone (DPC). The DNA of the CDR3 is TGTGCCAGCAGTGGACCCGCCGGGAGGGCCAGGGAGACCCAGTACTTC. It yields the protein CASSGPAGRARETQYF.